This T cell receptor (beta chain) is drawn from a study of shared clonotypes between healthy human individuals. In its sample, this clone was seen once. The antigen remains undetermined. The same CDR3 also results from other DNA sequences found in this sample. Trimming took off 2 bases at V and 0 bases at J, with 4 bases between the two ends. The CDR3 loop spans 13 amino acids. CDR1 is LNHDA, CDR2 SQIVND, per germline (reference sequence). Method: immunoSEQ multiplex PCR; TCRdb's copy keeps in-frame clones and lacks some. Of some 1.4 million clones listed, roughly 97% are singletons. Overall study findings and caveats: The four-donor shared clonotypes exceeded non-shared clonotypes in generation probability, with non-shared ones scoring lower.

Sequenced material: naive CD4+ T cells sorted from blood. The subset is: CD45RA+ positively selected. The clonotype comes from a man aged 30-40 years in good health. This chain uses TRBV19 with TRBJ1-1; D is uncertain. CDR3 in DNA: TGTGCCAGTAGTATAAAGGTGAACACTGAAGCTTTCTTT. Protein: CASSIKVNTEAFF.